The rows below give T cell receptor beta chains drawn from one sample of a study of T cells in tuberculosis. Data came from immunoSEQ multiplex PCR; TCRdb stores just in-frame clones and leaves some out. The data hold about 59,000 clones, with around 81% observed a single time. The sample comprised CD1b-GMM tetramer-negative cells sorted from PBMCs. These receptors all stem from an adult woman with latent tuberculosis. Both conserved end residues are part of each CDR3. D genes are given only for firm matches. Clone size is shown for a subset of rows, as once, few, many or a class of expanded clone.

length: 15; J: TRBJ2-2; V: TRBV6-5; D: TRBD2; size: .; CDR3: CASSGLAGDTGELFF; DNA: TGTGCCAGCAGTGGACTAGCGGGCGACACCGGGGAGCTGTTTTTT
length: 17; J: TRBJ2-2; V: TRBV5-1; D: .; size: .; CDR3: CASSSRTPLGNTGELFF; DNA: TGCGCCAGCAGCTCTAGGACACCTCTGGGAAACACCGGGGAGCTGTTTTTT
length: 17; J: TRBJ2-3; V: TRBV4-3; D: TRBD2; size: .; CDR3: CASSQERAGVFTDTQYF; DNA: TGCGCCAGCAGCCAAGAAAGGGCGGGGGTGTTCACAGATACGCAGTATTTT
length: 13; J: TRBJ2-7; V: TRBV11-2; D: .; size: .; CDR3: CASSRTDPYEQYF; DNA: TGTGCCAGCAGCCGGACAGATCCCTACGAGCAGTACTTC
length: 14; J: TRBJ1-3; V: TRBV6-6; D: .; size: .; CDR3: CASLGRGAPNTIYF; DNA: TGTGCCAGCCTGGGTCGGGGGGCTCCTAACACCATATATTTT
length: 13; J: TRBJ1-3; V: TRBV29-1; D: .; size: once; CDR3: CSVTGGSGNTIYF; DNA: TGCAGCGTGACGGGGGGCTCTGGAAACACCATATATTTT
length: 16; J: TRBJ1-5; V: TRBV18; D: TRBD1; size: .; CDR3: CASSPRQGLSNQPQHF; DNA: TGTGCCAGCTCACCACGACAGGGCCTTAGCAATCAGCCCCAGCATTTT
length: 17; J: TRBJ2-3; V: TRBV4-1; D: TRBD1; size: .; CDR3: CASSQESGQGISDTQYF; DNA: TGCGCCAGCAGCCAAGAGTCAGGACAGGGGATATCGGATACGCAGTATTTT
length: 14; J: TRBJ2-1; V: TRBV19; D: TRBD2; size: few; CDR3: CATAGGPNNNEQFF; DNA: TGTGCCACTGCGGGAGGGCCGAATAACAATGAGCAGTTCTTC
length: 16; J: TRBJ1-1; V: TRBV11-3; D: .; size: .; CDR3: CASSGGPPSLNTEAFF; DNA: TGTGCCAGCAGCGGCGGGCCACCCTCTCTCAACACTGAAGCTTTCTTT
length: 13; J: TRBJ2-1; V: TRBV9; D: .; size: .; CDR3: CASSVLGENEQFF; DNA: TGTGCCAGCAGCGTACTGGGCGAGAATGAGCAGTTCTTC
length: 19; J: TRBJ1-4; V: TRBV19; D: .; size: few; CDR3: CASFTLQAGLIRANEKLFF; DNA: TGTGCCAGTTTTACCCTCCAGGCGGGGCTTATCAGAGCTAATGAAAAACTGTTTTTT
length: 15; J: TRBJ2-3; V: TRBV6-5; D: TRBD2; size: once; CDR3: CASSYSAGGPDTQYF; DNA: TGTGCCAGCAGTTACTCTGCGGGGGGCCCAGATACGCAGTATTTT
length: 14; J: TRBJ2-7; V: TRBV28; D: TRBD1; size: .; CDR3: CASRGPGQGFEQYF; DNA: TGTGCCAGCAGGGGACCGGGACAGGGCTTCGAGCAGTACTTC
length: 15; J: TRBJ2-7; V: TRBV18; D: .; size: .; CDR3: CASSPVQGISYEQYF; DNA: TGTGCCAGCTCACCAGTCCAGGGGATATCCTACGAGCAGTACTTC
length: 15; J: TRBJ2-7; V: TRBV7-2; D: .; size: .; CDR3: CASSPALGQSYEQYF; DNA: TGTGCCAGCAGCCCGGCCCTGGGGCAATCCTACGAGCAGTACTTC
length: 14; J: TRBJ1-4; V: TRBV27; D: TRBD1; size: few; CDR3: CASRRPGGDEKLFF; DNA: TGTGCCAGCAGACGCCCAGGGGGCGATGAAAAACTGTTTTTT
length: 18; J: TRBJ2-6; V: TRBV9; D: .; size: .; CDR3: CASSVGSGGLSGANVLTF; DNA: TGTGCCAGCAGCGTAGGGTCCGGGGGGCTTTCTGGGGCCAACGTCCTGACTTTC
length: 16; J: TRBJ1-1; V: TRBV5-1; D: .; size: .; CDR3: CASSSSMTVQNTEAFF; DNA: TGCGCCAGCAGCTCCTCGATGACAGTACAGAACACTGAAGCTTTCTTT
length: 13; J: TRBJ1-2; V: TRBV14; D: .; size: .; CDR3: CASSREQGYGYTF; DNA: TGTGCCAGCAGCCGAGAACAGGGCTATGGCTACACCTTC